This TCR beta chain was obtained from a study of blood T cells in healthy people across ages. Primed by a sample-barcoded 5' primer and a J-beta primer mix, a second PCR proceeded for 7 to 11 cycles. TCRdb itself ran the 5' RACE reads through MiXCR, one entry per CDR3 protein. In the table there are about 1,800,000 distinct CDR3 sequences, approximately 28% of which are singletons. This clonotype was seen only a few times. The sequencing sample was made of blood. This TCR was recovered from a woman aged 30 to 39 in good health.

The CDR3 loop is CASSFGASSTYEQYF. The CDR3 coding sequence is TGTGCCAGCAGCTTTGGGGCCTCTTCAACCTACGAGCAGTACTTC. This rearrangement joins TRBV7-2 to TRBJ2-7; maybe TRBD1 (5 bases). Per the germline V gene, CDR1 is SGHTA and CDR2 is FQGNSA. The length of the CDR3 is 15 residues. Deletions cut 3 bases from V and 2 bases from J, with 14 bases between.